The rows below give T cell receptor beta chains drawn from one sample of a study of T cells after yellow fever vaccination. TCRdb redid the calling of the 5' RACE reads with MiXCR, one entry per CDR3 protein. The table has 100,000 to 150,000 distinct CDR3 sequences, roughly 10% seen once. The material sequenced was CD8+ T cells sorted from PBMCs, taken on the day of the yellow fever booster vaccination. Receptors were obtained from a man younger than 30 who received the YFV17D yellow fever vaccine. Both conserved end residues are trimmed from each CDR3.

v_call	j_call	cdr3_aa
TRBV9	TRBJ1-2	ASSDTPRGGKSKGYT
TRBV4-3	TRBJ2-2	ASSQGETATTGELF
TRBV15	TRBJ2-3	ATWWGFRRDTQY
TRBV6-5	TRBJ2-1	ASSPSQSSYNEQF
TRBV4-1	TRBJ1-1	ASSQEGGRGHTEAF
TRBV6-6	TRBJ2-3	ASRPWSPEGPDTQY
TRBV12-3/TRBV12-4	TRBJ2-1	ASNYLGTGGAEQF
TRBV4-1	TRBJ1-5	ASSQDGGSSQPQH
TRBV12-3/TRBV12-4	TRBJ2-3	ASSYLAGGFTDTQY
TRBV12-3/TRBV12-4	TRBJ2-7	ASSSGQGSHEQY
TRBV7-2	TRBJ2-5	ASSLPPAGGPGETQY
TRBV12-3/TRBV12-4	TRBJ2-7	ACGQGRHEQY
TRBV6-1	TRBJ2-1	ASSENAERYEQF
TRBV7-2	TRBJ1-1	ASSLALGVTEAF
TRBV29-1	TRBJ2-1	SSVAEITSGGPNEQF
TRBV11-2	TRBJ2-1	ASSLGGMSYNEQF
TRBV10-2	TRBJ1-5	ASGQVDQPQH
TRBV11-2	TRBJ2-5	ASRGEGAREPQY
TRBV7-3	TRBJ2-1	ASSLVGPIGGAWGAYNEQF
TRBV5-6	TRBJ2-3	ASSLEEGTDTQY
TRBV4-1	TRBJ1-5	ASSQGPSWGQPQH
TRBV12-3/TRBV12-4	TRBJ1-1	ASSLGLGIETEAF
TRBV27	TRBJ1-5	ASSVGQGNQPQH
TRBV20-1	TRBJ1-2	SARDLRSYGYT
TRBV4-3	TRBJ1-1	ASSQDRGLESTEAF
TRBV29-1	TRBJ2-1	SVELALYNEQF
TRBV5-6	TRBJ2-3	ASRLSDSGGSTDTQY
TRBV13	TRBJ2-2	ASSLAGAARTGELF
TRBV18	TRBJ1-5	ASSQQGVYNQPQH
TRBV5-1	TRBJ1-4	ASSPLQNPNEKLF
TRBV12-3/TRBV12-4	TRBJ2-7	ASSLVGRGLEQY
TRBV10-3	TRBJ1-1	AISESGTPTPEAF